This T cell receptor beta chain was captured in a study of cytomegalovirus exposure and HLA in healthy donors. In the study overall: Clustering assigned 70% to 90% of the roughly 430 genotyped donors to the Caucasian-associated ancestry cluster.

The V gene end was trimmed by 4 bases and the J gene end by 3 bases; junction bases not matched to a gene: 4. The CDR3 length is 14 residues. The germline V gene encodes CDR1 SGHNT and CDR2 YYREEE (reference sequence). This clone has a handful of counts. Despite likely unrecorded immune exposures, the donors were nominally healthy at the time of sampling. Vbeta (60) and Jbeta (13) primers were used in the PCR. Profiled with immunoSEQ multiplex PCR; TCRdb holds only in-frame clones, not every one. The sample consists of approximately 150,000 clones, around 79% of them appearing once. Sequencing was performed on PBMCs. The chain combines TRBV5-4 with TRBJ2-7; 10 nucleotides line up with TRBD1. This TCR was sampled from a woman between 40 and 50 years old in good health and CMV-seropositive. The DNA for the CDR3 is TGTGCCAGCAGCCGGGACAGGGGTGTCTACGAGCAGTACTTC. Amino acid sequence: CASSRDRGVYEQYF. Using reference TRBV5-4 and TRBJ2-7 for the parts outside the CDR3, the full variable domain is ETGVTQSPTHLIKTRGQQVTLRCSSQSGHNTVSWYQQALGQGPQFIFQYYREEENGRGNFPPRFSGLQFPNYSSELNVNALELDDSALYLCASSRDRGVYEQYFGPGTRLTVT.